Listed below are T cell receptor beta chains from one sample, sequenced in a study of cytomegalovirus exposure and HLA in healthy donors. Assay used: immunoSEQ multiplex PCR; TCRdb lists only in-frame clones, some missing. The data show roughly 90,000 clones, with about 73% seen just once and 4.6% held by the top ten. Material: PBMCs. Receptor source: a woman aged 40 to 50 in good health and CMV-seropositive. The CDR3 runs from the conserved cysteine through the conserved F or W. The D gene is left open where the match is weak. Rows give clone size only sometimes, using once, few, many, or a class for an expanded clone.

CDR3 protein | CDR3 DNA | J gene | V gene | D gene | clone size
CASSRLGLNEQFF | TGTGCCAGCAGCCGCCTCGGACTAAATGAGCAGTTCTTC | TRBJ2-1 | TRBV11-3 | . | once
CASSLGGLAGGPFGDTQYF | TGTGCCAGCAGCTTGGGAGGGTTAGCGGGAGGGCCGTTTGGAGATACGCAGTATTTT | TRBJ2-3 | TRBV5-4 | TRBD2 | once
CASSIQDRVTSYEQYF | TGTGCCAGCTCAATCCAGGACAGGGTAACCTCCTACGAGCAGTACTTC | TRBJ2-7 | TRBV18 | TRBD1 | .
CSAIWGTSTDTQYF | TGCAGCGCAATTTGGGGGACTAGCACAGATACGCAGTATTTT | TRBJ2-3 | TRBV29-1 | . | .
CASRDRGGYGYTF | TGTGCCAGCAGGGACAGGGGCGGCTATGGCTACACCTTC | TRBJ1-2 | TRBV27 | TRBD1 | once
CASSLKIPGGYNEQFF | TGTGCCAGCAGTTTAAAAATCCCGGGAGGCTACAATGAGCAGTTCTTC | TRBJ2-1 | TRBV27 | TRBD2 | .
CASSQSGLAAQRYF | TGCGCCAGCAGCCAAAGCGGACTAGCAGCCCAGCGGTACTTC | TRBJ2-5 | TRBV4-1 | TRBD2 | .
CASSLNPPGLAGEQFF | TGTGCCAGCAGCTTAAACCCGCCGGGACTAGCGGGGGAGCAGTTCTTC | TRBJ2-1 | TRBV7-3 | TRBD2 | .
CAWESGYSGEQYF | TGTGCCTGGGAATCCGGCTACTCGGGGGAGCAGTACTTC | TRBJ2-7 | TRBV30 | . | .
CASSASLDRAFF | TGTGCCAGCAGCGCATCTCTGGACAGGGCTTTCTTT | TRBJ1-1 | TRBV7-8 | TRBD1 | once
CASSGTGGLQPQHF | TGTGCCAGTAGTGGAACAGGGGGTTTACAGCCCCAGCATTTT | TRBJ1-5 | TRBV19 | TRBD1 | .
CASSLGVASGGTDTQYF | TGTGCCAGCAGCTTAGGGGTGGCTAGCGGGGGCACAGATACGCAGTATTTT | TRBJ2-3 | TRBV7-8 | TRBD2 | .
CASSSLYRDKLYEQYF | TGTGCCAGCAGTTCTCTTTACCGGGACAAACTCTACGAGCAGTACTTC | TRBJ2-7 | TRBV6-5 | . | .
CASSPRTGEDEQYF | TGTGCCAGCTCACCCCGGACAGGGGAGGACGAGCAGTACTTC | TRBJ2-7 | TRBV18 | TRBD1 | .
CASSHQLSDNEQFF | TGCGCCAGCAGCCATCAGTTATCCGACAATGAGCAGTTCTTC | TRBJ2-1 | TRBV4-1 | . | once
CASNSQGAADYGYTF | TGTGCCAGCAACTCGCAGGGGGCAGCAGACTATGGCTACACCTTC | TRBJ1-2 | TRBV6-1 | TRBD1 | .
CASSLAGVGDTQYF | TGTGCTAGCAGCTTAGCGGGAGTCGGAGATACGCAGTATTTT | TRBJ2-3 | TRBV7-7 | TRBD2 | .
CASRGGGSSGANVLTF | TGTGCCAGCAGGGGTGGGGGGAGCTCTGGGGCCAACGTCCTGACTTTC | TRBJ2-6 | TRBV5-4 | . | few
CASSLGSLANNEQFF | TGTGCCAGCAGCTTGGGCTCACTAGCGAACAATGAGCAGTTCTTC | TRBJ2-1 | TRBV7-9 | TRBD2 | .
CASSQAQGDAYEQYF | TGCGCCAGCAGCCAGGCACAGGGGGACGCCTACGAGCAGTACTTC | TRBJ2-7 | TRBV4-3 | TRBD1 | few
CSVEDTAQSSTDTQYF | TGCAGCGTTGAAGATACAGCCCAGTCTAGCACGGATACGCAGTATTTT | TRBJ2-3 | TRBV29-1 | . | .
CASSRDGTGFYGYTF | TGTGCCAGCAGCCGTGACGGGACAGGGTTCTATGGCTACACCTTC | TRBJ1-2 | TRBV7-9 | TRBD1 | .
CAWSGRAYEQYF | TGTGCCTGGAGTGGCAGGGCCTACGAGCAGTACTTC | TRBJ2-7 | TRBV30 | . | .
CASSSQGSEAFF | TGTGCCAGCAGCTCTCAGGGTTCTGAAGCTTTCTTT | TRBJ1-1 | TRBV7-6 | . | .
CASSTGLAGGFEQFF | TGTGCCAGTAGCACGGGACTAGCGGGAGGCTTTGAGCAGTTCTTC | TRBJ2-1 | TRBV19 | TRBD2 | .
CASSETTLNTEAFF | TGTGCCAGCAGTGAAACCACTTTGAACACTGAAGCTTTCTTT | TRBJ1-1 | TRBV6-1 | . | .
CASSPPGADTQYF | TGTGCCAGCAGTCCCCCGGGGGCAGATACGCAGTATTTT | TRBJ2-3 | TRBV6-5 | . | .
CASSFLLAGSSYEQYF | TGTGCCAGCAGCTTTTTACTAGCGGGGAGCTCCTACGAGCAGTACTTC | TRBJ2-7 | TRBV7-2 | TRBD2 | .
CASSLEEVSYNEQFF | TGTGCCAGCAGCTTAGAAGAGGTCTCCTACAATGAGCAGTTCTTC | TRBJ2-1 | TRBV7-3 | . | few
CASNRQGLGNQETQYF | TGTGCCAGCAACCGACAGGGCTTAGGAAATCAAGAGACCCAGTACTTC | TRBJ2-5 | TRBV7-9 | TRBD1 | few
CASSVGVSSYEQYF | TGTGCCAGCAGCGTAGGGGTTAGCAGTTACGAGCAGTACTTC | TRBJ2-7 | TRBV9 | . | .
CASRYIPGQGSQPQHF | TGTGCCAGCAGATACATCCCGGGACAGGGGAGTCAGCCCCAGCATTTT | TRBJ1-5 | TRBV6-5 | TRBD1 | .
CASSSVGGYEQYF | TGTGCCAGCAGCTCCGTGGGGGGGTACGAGCAGTACTTC | TRBJ2-7 | TRBV5-6 | TRBD2 | .
CASSSVAETQYF | TGTGCCAGCAGCTCAGTAGCGGAGACCCAGTACTTC | TRBJ2-5 | TRBV7-9 | . | once
CASSPATGGAYEQYF | TGCGCCAGCAGCCCAGCGACAGGGGGAGCCTACGAGCAGTACTTC | TRBJ2-7 | TRBV4-3 | TRBD1 | .
CASSRTGADREYF | TGTGCCAGCAGCCGTACAGGGGCGGATAGGGAGTACTTC | TRBJ2-7 | TRBV5-6 | TRBD1 | .
CASSQGQGAVTEAFF | TGTGCCAGCTCACAAGGACAGGGGGCAGTGACTGAAGCTTTCTTT | TRBJ1-1 | TRBV18 | TRBD1 | .
CATSGLGFYEQYF | TGTGCCACCTCGGGACTAGGTTTCTACGAGCAGTACTTC | TRBJ2-7 | TRBV28 | TRBD2 | .
CASSLSGLAPRRSQYF | TGTGCCAGCAGCTTAAGTGGACTAGCGCCTCGTAGGTCCCAGTACTTC | TRBJ2-5 | TRBV7-9 | TRBD2 | .
CASRGQGAGVGTQYF | TGTGCCAGCAGGGGACAGGGAGCGGGAGTTGGTACGCAGTATTTT | TRBJ2-3 | TRBV28 | . | .
CASRPPRGRIF | TGTGCCAGCAGGCCTCCGCGGGGTAGGATCTTT | TRBJ1-1 | TRBV6-1 | . | few
CSVEDPQNIQWTQYF | TGCAGCGTTGAAGATCCCCAGAATATACAGTGGACCCAGTACTTC | TRBJ2-5 | TRBV29-1 | . | .
CASSVGGFGNTIYF | TGTGCCAGCAGCGTAGGAGGCTTTGGAAACACCATATATTTT | TRBJ1-3 | TRBV9 | . | .
CASSIRLTSGISYNEQFF | TGTGCCAGCTCAATCCGATTGACTAGCGGAATCTCCTACAATGAGCAGTTCTTC | TRBJ2-1 | TRBV18 | TRBD2 | .
CASSFIKPWQVGQETQYF | TGTGCCAGCAGTTTTATTAAGCCCTGGCAGGTCGGCCAAGAGACCCAGTACTTC | TRBJ2-5 | TRBV28 | . | .
CAWRDSGSFHEQFF | TGTGCCTGGAGGGACAGCGGGAGTTTCCATGAGCAGTTCTTC | TRBJ2-1 | TRBV30 | TRBD2 | .
CASSLGGANYGYTF | TGTGCCAGCAGCTTAGGCGGAGCTAACTATGGCTACACCTTC | TRBJ1-2 | TRBV13 | . | .
CASSDVRDTYEQYF | TGTGCCAGCAGTGATGTGCGAGACACATACGAGCAGTACTTC | TRBJ2-7 | TRBV25-1 | . | .
CASHGTGLAGELFF | TGTGCCAGCCACGGGACAGGGTTAGCCGGGGAGCTGTTTTTT | TRBJ2-2 | TRBV6-5 | TRBD1 | .
CASNSGGVGNQPQHF | TGTGCCAGCAACTCTGGGGGGGTAGGCAATCAGCCCCAGCATTTT | TRBJ1-5 | TRBV28 | . | .
CASSQTGDSTDTQYF | TGCGCCAGCAGCCAGACAGGGGACAGCACAGATACGCAGTATTTT | TRBJ2-3 | TRBV4-1 | TRBD1 | .
CASSQDPLAGGGPGANVLTF | TGCGCCAGCAGCCAAGATCCCCTAGCGGGAGGTGGCCCTGGGGCCAACGTCCTGACTTTC | TRBJ2-6 | TRBV4-3 | TRBD2 | .
CASSYEGVNEKLFF | TGTGCCAGCAGTTACGAGGGGGTTAATGAAAAACTGTTTTTT | TRBJ1-4 | TRBV6-6 | . | .
CASSDRGNYGYTF | TGTGCCAGCAGCGACAGGGGAAACTATGGCTACACCTTC | TRBJ1-2 | TRBV11-2 | TRBD1 | .
CASSLGGGAWAPQHF | TGCGCCAGCAGCTTGGGAGGGGGCGCGTGGGCGCCCCAGCATTTT | TRBJ1-5 | TRBV5-1 | TRBD1 | .
CASSVAPRYGELFF | TGCGCCAGCAGCGTTGCACCGAGATACGGGGAGCTGTTTTTT | TRBJ2-2 | TRBV5-1 | . | .
CASSIGQGYTGELFF | TGTGCCAGCAGTATTGGACAGGGATACACCGGGGAGCTGTTTTTT | TRBJ2-2 | TRBV27 | TRBD1 | .
CASSWGTGGSEREQYF | TGCGCCAGCAGCTGGGGGACAGGGGGTTCGGAACGCGAGCAGTACTTC | TRBJ2-7 | TRBV5-1 | TRBD1 | few
CASSVLFAQTRTSYYEQYF | TGTGCCAGCAGTGTCCTATTCGCCCAAACTAGGACTTCGTACTACGAGCAGTACTTC | TRBJ2-7 | TRBV6-1 | . | .
CAHQGSSGFYKDEQYF | TGTGCCCATCAGGGGTCATCGGGCTTCTATAAGGACGAGCAGTACTTC | TRBJ2-7 | TRBV19 | . | few